This entry lists 15 T cell receptor beta chains sequenced from one sample in a study of tumor and adjacent non-tumor tissue in lung cancer. TCRbeta libraries were built with three rounds of nested PCR, modified from ARM-PCR. One entry per CDR3 protein, called by TCRdb with MiXCR from the multiplex PCR reads. The sample has around 99,000 distinct CDR3 sequences, around 75% seen once; the top ten hold 37%. No cell sorting was done before RNA was extracted from the tissue. The sample taken for sequencing was lung tumor tissue. The receptors come from a woman aged 55-69 years with non-small cell lung cancer.

For this clonotype: This clone may be a read error of a much larger clone one base away. This chain joins TRBV12-3 or TRBV12-4 and TRBJ2-2; D may be TRBD1 (5 bases). This CDR3 comprises 12 residues. The DNA of the CDR3 is TGTACCAGCACCCCCGACAGCGGGGAGCTGTTTTTT. Translated: CTSTPDSGELFF.

On this clonotype: Likely a read error: the CDR3 ends without its conserved phenylalanine or tryptophan. In nucleotides, the CDR3 is TGTGTCTGCGATTCTGGCAGGGCCACCGGGGAGCTGTTTTTA. This sequence encodes CVCDSGRATGELFL. The chain joins TRBV5-4 to TRBJ2-2, with D possibly being TRBD1 (5 bases). CDR3 length: 14 residues. CDR1 is SGHNT, CDR2 YYREEE, per germline (reference sequence).

This clonotype was counted ten times or more. The gene calls are TRBV6-1 and TRBJ2-3, with no clear D. Trimming removed 2 bases from V and 0 bases from J, with 15 bases in between. CDR1 MNHNS and CDR2 SASEGT come from the germline V gene. The CDR3 contains 17 residues. The CDR3 here is CASSERKESRSTDTQYF. For the CDR3, the DNA is TGTGCCAGCAGTGAACGAAAAGAGTCCCGTAGCACAGATACGCAGTATTTT.

Points on this clonotype: The final CDR3 position lacks the conserved phenylalanine or tryptophan, pointing to a likely read error. The chain couples TRBV20-1 to TRBJ1-5; D ambiguous. The CDR3 consists of 13 residues. Germline CDR1 DFQATT, CDR2 SNEGSKA (reference sequence). CDR3 DNA: TGCAGCGCTCAGCCCGATGACGGTCAACCCCAGCATTAT. Its protein product is CSAQPDDGQPQHY.

With respect to this clonotype: One end of the junction does not line up with germline, which may come from a read error. The V and J genes are TRBV28 and TRBJ2-6, with D tentatively TRBD1 (6 bases). CDR3 size: 19 residues. The germline V gene has CDR1 MDHEN and CDR2 SYDVKM. The CDR3 protein is CASRLWEQGSYSVANVLNF. The CDR3 region has the DNA TGTGCCAGCAGATTATGGGAACAGGGCTCCTACTCTGTGGCCAACGTCCTGAATTTC.

Judged by abundance, this clonotype is medium-sized. The rearrangement links TRBV11-2 to TRBJ2-1; 11 nucleotides match TRBD1. The germline V gene has CDR1 SGHAT and CDR2 FQNNGV. The CDR3 is made up of 16 amino acids. With 5 bases clipped from V and 5 bases from J, the junction kept 8 bases outside the gene matches. The CDR3 sequence: CASSRDRGFLDNEQFF. CDR3 nucleotides: TGTGCCAGCAGCCGGGACAGGGGGTTCCTAGACAATGAGCAGTTCTTC.

About this clonotype: It may be a read error: a sequence one base away is much more abundant. The chain carries TRBV11-2 and TRBJ2-3; D may match TRBD1 or TRBD2 (5 bases each). The CDR3 is made up of 14 amino acids. V lost 5 bases and J lost 2, with 11 bases in between. The germline CDR1 and CDR2 sequences are SGHAT and FQNNGV. In DNA, the CDR3 is TGTGCCAGCAGCCCCAGGGAGTCCACAGATACGCAGTATTTT. Its protein is CASSPRESTDTQYF.

Remarks on this clonotype: Because the CDR3 is missing its conserved closing phenylalanine or tryptophan, this is likely a read error. The V call is TRBV20-1, the J call TRBJ2-1; 10 nucleotides line up with TRBD1. Germline CDR1 is DFQATT and CDR2 is SNEGSKA (reference sequence). J gave up 8 bases and V 6 bases, and 10 bases lay outside the gene matches. The length of the CDR3 is 14 residues. CDR3 protein: CSAQGQGGFYEQFL. The CDR3 nucleotides read TGCAGTGCACAAGGACAGGGGGGATTCTATGAGCAGTTCTTA.

Comments on this clonotype: One end of the junction is discordant with germline, which a read error may explain. The V and J genes are TRBV6-2 or TRBV6-3 and TRBJ1-1; D perhaps matches TRBD1 (6 bases). The CDR3 extends over 15 amino acids. CDR1 MNHEY and CDR2 SVGEGT come from the germline V gene. CDR3 amino acids: CVSSNYRVMSTEAFF. The CDR3 DNA sequence: TGTGTCAGCAGTAACTACAGGGTTATGAGCACTGAAGCTTTCTTT.

The sample holds one count of this clonotype. A much larger clonotype is one base distant, so this may be a read error. This chain links TRBV11-2 with TRBJ2-3, with D uncertain. The end of the DNA is better explained by TRBJ1-5, so the J call may be wrong. Looked up from germline, CDR1 is SGHAT and CDR2 is FQNNGV. CDR3 size: 11 residues. In DNA form, the CDR3 reads TGTGCCAGCAGCTTATCTGACTGGCAGCATTTT. It encodes CASSLSDWQHF.

Notes on this clonotype: An end of the junction differs from the germline gene, which may be a read error. The chain is built from TRBV11-3 and TRBJ1-1; D unresolved. CDR1 SGHNT and CDR2 YENEEA come from the germline V gene. The CDR3 is 15 residues long. CDR3 in amino acids: CTSSLDSGRGTGAFF. CDR3 coding DNA: TGTACCAGCAGCTTAGATTCGGGAAGAGGCACTGGAGCTTTCTTT.

This clonotype was recorded many times. The chain is built from TRBV11-2 and TRBJ2-2; TRBD1 might be the D (6 bases). In germline, CDR1 is SGHAT, CDR2 FQNNGV. The germline V and J ends were trimmed by 3 bases and 2 bases, with 13 bases remaining between them. This CDR3 spans 16 amino acids. This CDR3 is CASSFQTGSNTGELFF. The CDR3, as DNA: TGTGCCAGCAGCTTCCAAACAGGGTCCAACACCGGGGAGCTGTTTTTT. Full variable domain (missing parts from reference TRBV11-2 and TRBJ2-2): EAGVAQSPRYKIIEKRQSVAFWCNPISGHATLYWYQQILGQGPKLLIQFQNNGVVDDSQLPKDRFSAERLKGVDSTLKIQPAKLEDSAVYLCASSFQTGSNTGELFFGEGSRLTVL.

Concerning this clonotype: As the CDR3 is not closed by the conserved phenylalanine or tryptophan, this likely results from a read error. The rearrangement links TRBV11-3 to TRBJ2-3; maybe TRBD2 (6 bases). The CDR3 loop spans 15 amino acids. Trimming left V 5 bases short and J 7 bases short, with 19 bases between. The germline CDR1 and CDR2 sequences are SGHNT and YENEEA. The CDR3, as DNA: TGTGCCAGCAGCCCCACCGGGCAGGGAGGTCATACGCAGTATCCT. Translation gives CASSPTGQGGHTQYP.

As for this clonotype: An end of the junction does not agree with germline; a read error may underlie this. This chain joins TRBV11-2 and TRBJ2-7, with TRBD1 identical over 7 bases. Germline values: CDR1 SGHAT, CDR2 FQNNGV. CDR3 length: 14 amino acids. In DNA, the CDR3 is TGTGGCAGCAGCTTATGTACCGGGACAGCCGAGCAGTACTTC. Translated: CGSSLCTGTAEQYF.

The chain links TRBV4-3 to TRBJ1-2; unclear D gene. The length of the CDR3 is 15 residues. V was shortened by 0 bases and J by 4 bases, with 12 bases between the two germline ends. From germline, CDR1 is LGHNA and CDR2 YSLEER. In DNA form, the CDR3 reads TGCGCCAGCAGCCAAGATGACCCGCCGGTCTATGGCTACACCTTC. Protein product: CASSQDDPPVYGYTF.